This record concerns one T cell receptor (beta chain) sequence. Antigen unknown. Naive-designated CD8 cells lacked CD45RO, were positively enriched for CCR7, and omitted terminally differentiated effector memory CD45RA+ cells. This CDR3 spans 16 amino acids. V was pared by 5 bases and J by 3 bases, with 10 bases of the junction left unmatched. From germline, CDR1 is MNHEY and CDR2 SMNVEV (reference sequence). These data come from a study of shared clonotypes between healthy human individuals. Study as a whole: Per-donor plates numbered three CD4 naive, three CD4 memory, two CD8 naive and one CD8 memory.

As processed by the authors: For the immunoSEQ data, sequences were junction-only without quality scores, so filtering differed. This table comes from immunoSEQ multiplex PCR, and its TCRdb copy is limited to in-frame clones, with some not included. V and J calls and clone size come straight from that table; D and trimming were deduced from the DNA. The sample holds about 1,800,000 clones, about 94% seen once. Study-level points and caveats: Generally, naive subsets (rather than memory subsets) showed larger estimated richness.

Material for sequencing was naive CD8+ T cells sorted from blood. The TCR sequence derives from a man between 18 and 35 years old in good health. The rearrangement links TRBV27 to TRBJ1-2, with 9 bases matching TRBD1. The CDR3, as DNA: TGTGCCAGCAGTCAAGGTCCCGGGACAGGGTACTATGGCTACACCTTC. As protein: CASSQGPGTGYYGYTF.